This T cell receptor (beta chain) was found in a study of blood T cell repertoires in COVID-19. Study-level information: Samples taken during acute and convalescent COVID-19 were collected in the United States, Italy and Spain. T cells, B-cell-depleted T cells, or PBMCs provided the cDNA or gDNA that served as material.

Some clones are missing from TCRdb's copy, which holds only in-frame ones; the method was immunoSEQ multiplex PCR. The table lists 35,000 to 50,000 clones, approximately 91% of them singletons. This CDR3 has 15 amino acids. The V gene's germline CDR1 is SGHVS and CDR2 FQNEAQ. Trimming cost V 2 bases and J 4 bases, with 12 bases left between them. Sequencing was performed on peripheral blood. The gene calls are TRBV7-8 and TRBJ2-4, with D maybe TRBD1 (5 bases). The receptor comes from a man aged 50 to 59 with active COVID-19. Here the CDR3 reads CASSLSVRVKNIQYF. DNA for the CDR3: TGTGCCAGCAGCTTAAGTGTCAGGGTGAAAAACATTCAGTACTTC.